These 21 T cell receptor beta chains came from one sample sequenced in a study of CD8 T cells in Susac syndrome. After extraction with the RNeasy kit, about 0.5 to 1 ug of the RNA was reverse transcribed using random hexamers. TCRdb re-derived calls from the immunoSEQ multiplex PCR reads in MiXCR, one entry per CDR3 protein. The sample lists about 200,000 distinct CDR3 sequences, 85% to 95% occurring once. Material: CD4+ T cells from PBMCs. Every receptor here comes from a human donor in good health.

This clonotype was seen a single time. The V gene is TRBV20-1, the J gene TRBJ2-3; D remains ambiguous. The CDR3 totals 10 residues. Trimming pared 6 bases from V and 3 bases from J, leaving 4 bases between. Germline-derived CDR1 and CDR2 are DFQATT and SNEGSKA (reference sequence). The CDR3 DNA sequence: TGCAGTGCCACTACAGATACGCAGTATTTT. This gives the protein CSATTDTQYF.

The chain recombines TRBV14 with TRBJ2-1; D call uncertain. V was trimmed by 2 bases and J by 7 bases, leaving 0 bases between them. Germline CDR1 reads SGHDN; CDR2 reads FVKESK. The CDR3 is made up of 10 amino acids. Written as DNA, the CDR3 is TGTGCCAGCAGCCAAAATGAGCAGTTCTTC. It translates to CASSQNEQFF.

The chain recombines TRBV5-4 with TRBJ1-1; TRBD1 might be the D (6 bases). The V end was cut by 2 bases, the J end by 1 base, with 12 bases between. Germline V CDR1 and CDR2: SGHNT, YYREEE (reference sequence). The CDR3 runs 15 residues. DNA of the CDR3: TGTGCCAGCAGCTTCGACAGGAATACGAACACTGAAGCTTTCTTT. Its protein is CASSFDRNTNTEAFF.

The chain carries TRBV28 and TRBJ2-5; D may be TRBD1 (6 bases). Germline CDR1 and CDR2: MDHEN and SYDVKM. The CDR3 runs to 14 residues. Trimming took 10 bases from V and 7 from J, leaving 22 bases between them. The CDR3 protein is CATSQGRAMMTQYF. The CDR3 DNA follows: TGTGCCACCTCCCAGGGGCGAGCGATGATGACCCAGTACTTC. The entire variable domain, with the rest obtained from reference TRBV28 and TRBJ2-5, is as follows: DVKVTQSSRYLVKRTGEKVFLECVQDMDHENMFWYRQDPGLGLRLIYFSYDVKMKEKGDIPEGYSVSREKKERFSLILESASTNQTSMYLCATSQGRAMMTQYFGPGTRLLVL.

This chain connects TRBV2 to TRBJ2-7; the D gene is possibly TRBD1 (6 bases). The CDR3 consists of 12 residues. The germline gives CDR1 SNHLY, CDR2 FYNNEI. The V gene lost 6 bases and the J gene lost 3 bases, with 9 bases spanning the gap. This CDR3 reads CASRDSNYEQYV. In nucleotides, the CDR3 is TGTGCCAGCAGGGACAGCAACTACGAGCAGTACGTC.

The chain couples TRBV24-1 to TRBJ2-5; perhaps TRBD1 as D (7 bases). This CDR3 is 11 amino acids long. Germline V lookup: CDR1 KGHDR, CDR2 SFDVKD. V lost 9 bases and J 9 bases, leaving 13 bases between the germline ends. CDR3 sequence reads: CATPEGAPQYF. CDR3 DNA: TGTGCCACCCCGGAGGGGGCCCCCCAGTACTTC.

This clonotype was detected once. Here the CDR3 DNA reads TGCAGCGCCTCTTGGGCTAGCTTTCTTGAGCAGTTCTTC. Amino acid sequence: CSASWASFLEQFF. V is TRBV29-1 and J is TRBJ2-1; TRBD2 is a possible D gene (5 bases). V lost 7 bases and J lost 9, with 19 bases in between. This CDR3 has 13 amino acids. CDR1 and CDR2 from the germline V gene are SQVTM and ANQGSEA.

V is TRBV20-1 and J is TRBJ2-5, with 12 bases identical to TRBD2. The CDR3 spans 14 residues. J lost 1 base, V lost 6 bases, and 3 bases had no gene match. Looked up from germline, CDR1 is DFQATT and CDR2 is SNEGSKA (reference sequence). CDR3 sequence reads: CSAPSGRAQETQYF. The CDR3 DNA reads as TGCAGTGCCCCTAGCGGGAGGGCCCAAGAGACCCAGTACTTC.

Regarding this clonotype: At one end, the junction sequence differs from germline, possibly due to a read error. The chain links TRBV2 to TRBJ2-5; D is unresolved. This CDR3 is built from 11 residues. The germline V gene has CDR1 SNHLY and CDR2 FYNNEI. CDR3 loop: CATSPQETQYF. The CDR3 nucleotides are TGTGCCACCAGTCCCCAAGAGACCCAGTACTTC.

The V call is TRBV7-9, the J call TRBJ2-7; 8 bases fit TRBD2. The V and J ends lost 2 bases and 4 bases, in that order; junction bases with no gene match: 16. CDR1 and CDR2 from the germline V gene are SEHNR and FQNEAQ (reference sequence). This CDR3 spans 18 amino acids. The CDR3 nucleotides are TGTGCCAGCAGCTTAAGGGGCTATGGCGGGGGGACTTCGTACGAGCAGTACTTC. Translated: CASSLRGYGGGTSYEQYF.

V usage is TRBV5-1 and J usage is TRBJ1-5, with D tentatively TRBD1 (6 bases). The CDR3 is 15 residues long. The germline gives CDR1 SGHRS, CDR2 YFSETQ. The V end was cut by 2 bases, the J end by 7 bases, with 16 bases between. The CDR3: CASSFEGELGQPQHF. CDR3 coding DNA: TGCGCCAGCAGCTTTGAGGGGGAGTTGGGACAGCCCCAGCATTTT.

The J gene is TRBJ1-1, the V gene TRBV3-1; no firm D call. This CDR3 comprises 13 residues. The V and J ends lost 1 base and 11 bases respectively, with 14 bases between them. Germline V gene sequence: CDR1 LGHDT, CDR2 YNNKEL (reference sequence). The CDR3 region has the DNA TGTGCCAGCAGCCAAGCGGAAAGTGCCAGGGCTTTCTTT. This gives the protein CASSQAESARAFF. The full variable domain, in which reference TRBV3-1 and TRBJ1-1 provide the parts outside the CDR3, is DTAVSQTPKYLVTQMGNDKSIKCEQNLGHDTMYWYKQDSKKFLKIMFSYNNKELIINETVPNRFSPKSPDKAHLNLHINSLELGDSAVYFCASSQAESARAFFGQGTRLTVV.

The V gene is TRBV5-4, the J gene TRBJ2-5; tentatively, D is TRBD2 (6 bases). Germline CDR1 and CDR2: SGHNT and YYREEE (reference sequence). CDR3 length equals 15 residues. The V and J ends lost 1 base and 1 base respectively, with 11 bases between them. CDR3 sequence (DNA): TGTGCCAGCAGCTTGTACGGGAGTCGCCAAGAGACCCAGTACTTC. Protein: CASSLYGSRQETQYF.

This rearrangement joins TRBV4-3 to TRBJ2-7; D is ambiguous. V shed 0 bases and J shed 7 bases, with 13 bases lying between them. This CDR3 spans 14 amino acids. The germline V gene has CDR1 LGHNA and CDR2 YSLEER. The CDR3 coding sequence is TGCGCCAGCAGCCAAGACATATCGCGTTGGGAGCAGTACTTC. Translated: CASSQDISRWEQYF.

The V call is TRBV30, the J call TRBJ2-1, with D tentatively TRBD2 (5 bases). The length of the CDR3 is 13 residues. Trimming took off 3 bases at V and 7 bases at J, with 13 bases between the two ends. CDR1 and CDR2 from the germline V gene are GTSNPN and SVGIG (reference sequence). This chain's CDR3 is CAWSGDARNEQFF. The CDR3 nucleotides read TGTGCCTGGAGCGGGGATGCAAGGAATGAGCAGTTCTTC.

The chain combines TRBV9 with TRBJ2-1; D may be TRBD1 (6 bases). Germline-derived CDR1 and CDR2 are SGDLS and YYNGEE. Trimming shortened V by 3 bases and J by 3 bases, and 10 bases separated the two germline ends. The CDR3 extends over 14 amino acids. The CDR3 protein is CASSARTVYNEQFF. The CDR3 DNA reads TGTGCCAGCAGCGCGAGGACAGTCTACAATGAGCAGTTCTTC.

The chain carries TRBV6-2 or TRBV6-3 and TRBJ2-2; D possibly corresponds to TRBD2 (6 bases). The V and J ends lost 5 bases and 4 bases respectively, with 14 bases between them. Germline V gives CDR1 MNHEY, CDR2 SVGEGT. The CDR3 is 15 residues long. The CDR3 spells CASSRPTRATGELFF. The CDR3 DNA follows: TGTGCCAGCAGTCGCCCGACTAGAGCCACCGGGGAGCTGTTTTTT.

The V call is TRBV7-2, the J call TRBJ2-1; the match to TRBD1 covers 8 bases. The germline gives CDR1 SGHTA, CDR2 FQGNSA. Trimming removed 5 bases from V and 8 bases from J; junction bases left unmatched: 8. This CDR3 comprises 14 residues. CDR3 protein: CASSPGGSRDEQFF. In nucleotides, the CDR3 is TGTGCCAGCAGCCCAGGGGGCTCGCGCGATGAGCAGTTCTTC.

The chain couples TRBV7-9 to TRBJ2-1; 10 positions match TRBD1. V was pared by 7 bases and J by 5 bases, with 14 bases of the junction left unmatched. CDR1 and CDR2 from the germline V gene are SEHNR and FQNEAQ (reference sequence). CDR3 length equals 17 residues. The CDR3 region has the DNA TGTGCCAGCACCCGAACTAGGAGGGACAGGGGCGACAATGAGCAGTTCTTC. It yields the protein CASTRTRRDRGDNEQFF.

In its sample, this clonotype was seen once. The rearrangement uses TRBV9 and TRBJ2-5; TRBD1 agrees at 9 bases. With V trimmed by 2 bases and J by 2 bases, 4 bases remained unmatched. CDR3 length equals 15 residues. CDR1 is SGDLS, CDR2 YYNGEE, per germline. DNA of the CDR3: TGTGCCAGCAGCGTGGACGGACAGGGGCAAGAGACCCAGTACTTC. It is translated as CASSVDGQGQETQYF. The variable domain in full, completed from reference TRBV9 and TRBJ2-5, reads DSGVTQTPKHLITATGQRVTLRCSPRSGDLSVYWYQQSLDQGLQFLIQYYNGEERAKGNILERFSAQQFPDLHSELNLSSLELGDSALYFCASSVDGQGQETQYFGPGTRLLVL.

In regard to this clonotype: A read error may produce the germline difference seen at one junction end. The chain carries TRBV5-1 and TRBJ2-5; tentatively, D is TRBD1 or TRBD2 (6 bases each). Per germline, CDR1 SGHRS and CDR2 YFSETQ. The CDR3 length is 13 residues. The CDR3 here is CASSLGGQETQYF. DNA of the CDR3: TGTGCCAGCAGTCTAGGGGGGCAAGAGACCCAGTACTTC.